A selection of T cell receptor beta chains follows, all from one sample in a study of naive and memory T cell subsets. TCRdb reanalysed the UMI-ligation and nested PCR reads using MiXCR and keeps one entry per CDR3 protein. The table lists 15,000 to 20,000 distinct CDR3 sequences, roughly 9.8% of them singletons. The material was skin, obtained from a tuberculin skin test site. These receptors were collected from an adult in good health. Both conserved end residues are part of each CDR3. Each record gives: clone size, D gene, J gene, V gene, CDR3 length, CDR3 protein, CDR3 DNA. A D gene is named only where the DNA matches it firmly. Clone size, where shown, is once, few, many, or a class for clones that have expanded.

few,TRBD2,TRBJ2-7,TRBV14,14,CASSPKAGRFEQYF,TGTGCCAGCAGCCCTAAAGCGGGACGGTTCGAGCAGTACTTC
many,.,TRBJ1-3,TRBV6-5,16,CASSLAHPSSGNTIYF,TGTGCCAGCAGTTTGGCACACCCAAGCTCTGGAAACACCATATATTTT
many,TRBD2,TRBJ2-1,TRBV20-1,19,CSARLLAGGDYSSYNEQFF,TGCAGTGCTCGCCTTTTGGCGGGAGGCGACTACAGCTCCTACAATGAGCAGTTCTTC
.,TRBD1,TRBJ1-2,TRBV7-2,14,CASSPGQTLFGYTF,TGTGCCAGCAGCCCGGGACAGACCCTCTTCGGCTACACCTTC
.,.,TRBJ1-1,TRBV5-1,14,CASSLETWNTEAFF,TGCGCCAGCAGCTTGGAGACCTGGAACACTGAAGCTTTCTTT
few,.,TRBJ1-5,TRBV20-1,13,CSASSGLNQPQHF,TGCAGTGCTAGTTCAGGACTCAATCAGCCCCAGCATTTT
few,.,TRBJ2-2,TRBV7-6,13,CASSLGRAGELFF,TGTGCCAGCAGCTTAGGACGAGCCGGGGAGCTGTTTTTT
.,.,TRBJ2-5,TRBV9,13,CASSTWGMETQYF,TGTGCCAGCAGCACCTGGGGGATGGAGACCCAGTACTTC
few,.,TRBJ1-6,TRBV7-2,18,CASSLVAGGSSYNSPLHF,TGTGCCAGCAGCTTAGTCGCGGGCGGGAGCTCCTATAATTCACCCCTCCACTTT
once,.,TRBJ2-3,TRBV3-1,15,CASSHSVRVADTQYF,TGTGCCAGCAGCCACAGCGTGCGAGTAGCAGATACGCAGTATTTT
.,.,TRBJ1-1,TRBV5-1,14,CASSLGKVNTEAFF,TGCGCCAGCAGCTTGGGGAAGGTGAACACTGAAGCTTTCTTT
many,.,TRBJ1-5,TRBV4-1,17,CASSQVLGRDGNQPQHF,TGCGCCAGCAGCCAAGTTCTCGGCAGGGACGGCAATCAGCCCCAGCATTTT
many,.,TRBJ2-7,TRBV5-1,15,CASSYGAGAANEQYF,TGCGCCAGCAGCTATGGGGCAGGGGCCGCGAACGAGCAGTACTTC
many,TRBD2,TRBJ2-5,TRBV7-7,17,CASSLARSSGSGETQYF,TGTGCTAGCAGCTTAGCACGGTCTAGCGGGAGCGGAGAGACCCAGTACTTC
many,.,TRBJ1-1,TRBV6-5,14,CASSYDSPRAEAFF,TGTGCCAGCAGTTACGACAGCCCGCGGGCTGAAGCTTTCTTT
.,.,TRBJ1-6,TRBV7-2,14,CASKKTGPLSPLHF,TGTGCCAGCAAAAAGACAGGACCTCTTTCACCCCTCCACTTT
few,.,TRBJ1-4,TRBV20-1,14,CSARSALVSEKLFF,TGCAGTGCTAGGTCGGCTCTTGTGAGTGAAAAACTGTTTTTT
few,.,TRBJ1-2,TRBV12-3/TRBV12-4,14,CASSLDRLNYGYTF,TGTGCCAGCAGTTTGGACAGACTAAACTATGGCTACACCTTC
.,TRBD1,TRBJ2-7,TRBV6-6,13,CASSRDRGYEQYF,TGTGCCAGCAGTCGGGACAGGGGCTACGAGCAGTACTTC
few,TRBD1,TRBJ2-1,TRBV5-1,15,CASSTETGLVYEQFF,TGCGCCAGCAGCACAGAGACAGGGTTGGTGTACGAGCAGTTCTTC
.,.,TRBJ2-1,TRBV4-2,15,CASSLWNRGADEQFF,TGTGCCAGCAGCCTCTGGAATAGGGGGGCCGATGAGCAGTTCTTC
many,.,TRBJ2-7,TRBV7-8,13,CASSPPKRDEQYF,TGTGCCAGCAGCCCCCCCAAAAGGGACGAGCAGTACTTC
.,.,TRBJ1-3,TRBV7-6,16,CASSSPPTKLGNTIYF,TGTGCCAGCAGCTCCCCCCCGACTAAGCTAGGAAACACCATATATTTT
many,TRBD1,TRBJ2-7,TRBV20-1,14,CSAREDRGVYEQYF,TGCAGTGCTAGAGAGGACAGGGGAGTCTACGAGCAGTACTTC
few,TRBD1,TRBJ2-7,TRBV4-2,18,CASSREGTGGLNAYEQYF,TGTGCCAGCAGCCGGGAAGGGACAGGGGGCCTTAACGCCTACGAGCAGTACTTC
.,.,TRBJ1-5,TRBV27,16,CASSPRTYLKGQPQHF,TGTGCCAGCAGCCCACGGACGTACCTAAAGGGTCAGCCCCAGCATTTT
few,.,TRBJ1-2,TRBV6-5,13,CASSSGSNYGYTF,TGTGCCAGCAGTAGCGGGTCGAACTATGGCTACACCTTC
many,TRBD1,TRBJ2-2,TRBV7-2,17,CASIGDPGQGYTGELFF,TGTGCCAGCATTGGGGATCCGGGACAGGGATACACCGGGGAGCTGTTTTTT
medium-sized,.,TRBJ2-7,TRBV30,17,CAWSAAPQAFRTYEQYF,TGTGCCTGGAGTGCAGCCCCTCAAGCTTTCAGAACCTACGAGCAGTACTTC
many,TRBD1,TRBJ2-7,TRBV20-1,16,CSASGQGRVKDYEQYF,TGCAGTGCCAGCGGACAGGGGAGGGTTAAAGACTACGAGCAGTACTTC
medium-sized,.,TRBJ2-3,TRBV24-1,15,CATSDLTGHADTQYF,TGTGCCACCAGTGATTTGACAGGACACGCAGATACGCAGTATTTT
.,.,TRBJ2-7,TRBV19,16,CASSRSGQMSPREQYF,TGTGCCAGTAGTCGATCGGGCCAAATGAGCCCGCGGGAGCAGTACTTC
.,.,TRBJ2-6,TRBV24-1,16,CATSDGRFSGANVLTF,TGTGCCACCAGTGATGGCAGGTTCTCTGGGGCCAACGTCCTGACTTTC